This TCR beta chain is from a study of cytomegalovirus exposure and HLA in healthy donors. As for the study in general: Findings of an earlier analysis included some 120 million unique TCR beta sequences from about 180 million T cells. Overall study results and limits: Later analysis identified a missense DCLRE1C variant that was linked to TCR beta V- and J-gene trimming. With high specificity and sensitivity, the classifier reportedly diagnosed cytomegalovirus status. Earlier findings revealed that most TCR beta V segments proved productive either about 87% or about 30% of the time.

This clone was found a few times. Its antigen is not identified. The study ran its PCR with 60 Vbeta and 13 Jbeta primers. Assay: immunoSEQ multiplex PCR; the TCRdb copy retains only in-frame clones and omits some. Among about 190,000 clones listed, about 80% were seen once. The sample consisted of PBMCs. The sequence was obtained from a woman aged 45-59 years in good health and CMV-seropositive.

CDR3 bases: TGTGCCAGCAGTCCCGGGATCCAAGAGACCCAGTACTTC. Translated: CASSPGIQETQYF. The rearrangement links TRBV6-6 to TRBJ2-5; maybe TRBD2 (5 bases). CDR1 MNHNY and CDR2 SVGAGI come from the germline V gene (reference sequence). Trimming pared 5 bases from V and 1 base from J, leaving 8 bases between. The CDR3 covers 13 residues.